The rows below give T cell receptor beta chains drawn from one sample of a study of identical twins. TCRdb itself ran the 5' RACE reads through MiXCR, one entry per CDR3 protein. This table has fewer than 900,000 distinct CDR3 sequences, over 15% appearing once. These data are also associated with another study on T cells expressing NK-cell markers.

Material: PBMCs. These receptors all stem from a woman younger than 30 in good health. Each CDR3 is given with its conserved first and last residue.

TRBV3-1	CASSVSPREQYF
TRBV12-3/TRBV12-4	CASNDLASGANVLTF
TRBV5-1	CASSQTGGAVARELFF
TRBV29-1	CSVAEGRVYEQYF
TRBV5-5	CASSLREGRQPQHF
TRBV6-2/TRBV6-3	CASSYFDTQYF
TRBV4-2	CASSQEDFQETQYF
TRBV5-1	CASSLVASFSGELFF
TRBV20-1	CSARELGLVRYNEQFF
TRBV20-1	CSAWTSGAVKNIQYF
TRBV7-3	CASSPQRSGELFF
TRBV3-1	CASSQEGGSNEQFF
TRBV7-7	CASSLSDGGETQYF
TRBV12-3/TRBV12-4	CASRRDTQYF
TRBV6-2/TRBV6-3	CASTLIGGSSYNEQFF
TRBV5-1	CASSRQALGDTQYF
TRBV5-6	CASSPTTSGGTASTDTQYF
TRBV15	CATSPGTSGPPSTDTQYF
TRBV5-1	CASTLIQGRYNEQFF
TRBV15	CATSSGQGGAKNIQYF
TRBV7-8	CASSLGPGDEQYF
TRBV5-1	CASRGPDEQYF
TRBV7-8	CASIRQETQYF
TRBV12-3/TRBV12-4	CASRPGTGHDYGYTF
TRBV24-1	CATSETRTGLSSYNEQFF
TRBV12-3/TRBV12-4	CASTVDWSSYNEQFF
TRBV5-1	CASSLAMAYEQYF
TRBV7-2	CASSLPTGANQPQHF
TRBV10-3	CAIRATGTSYNEQFF
TRBV29-1	CSAARNVYEQYF
TRBV13	CASSLDREQNKGYTF
TRBV20-1	CSARTGSGSNQPQHF
TRBV4-2	CASSQEPGVWLNTEAFF
TRBV5-1	CASSSELETQYF
TRBV12-3/TRBV12-4	CASSATRGGENEQFF
TRBV4-2	CASSQEGRLNTEAFF
TRBV29-1	CSVENWSGGASDTQYF
TRBV6-5	CASSFEYSYNEQFF
TRBV9	CASSNQGNSYEQYF
TRBV29-1	CRGFRRGRLANTEAFF
TRBV29-1	CSAKWGAGETQYF
TRBV6-5	CASSYGGAPYNEQFF
TRBV12-3/TRBV12-4	CASSFGTSGGYNEQFF
TRBV7-9	CASSRRDSPYEQYF
TRBV19	CASSIVGRWETQYF
TRBV3-1	CASSQSGAGEQFF
TRBV7-9	CASSAWDGGEKLFF
TRBV7-2	CASSLAGTNEQYF
TRBV2	CASSDFHERVRETQYF
TRBV29-1	CSVKTSGGNTDTQYF
TRBV20-1	CSARDSSNQPQHF
TRBV6-1	CASTRGLTGELFF
TRBV10-3	CAISESNRDNEQFF
TRBV7-9	CASSFMAATYEQYF
TRBV10-1	CASSELKAISYNEQFF